What follows is one T cell receptor (beta chain) and its context. This record belongs to a study of blood T cells in healthy people across ages. Then a second PCR, running about 6 to 11 cycles, was carried out with a sample-barcoded 5' primer and a J-beta primer mix. TCRdb processed the 5' RACE reads anew with MiXCR; each CDR3 protein has one entry. Counted here are around 1,900,000 distinct CDR3 sequences, more than 35% occurring once; the ten biggest clones make up 23%. The CDR3 sequence is 14 residues long. J was trimmed by 9 bases and V by 1 base; bases with no gene match: 9. Germline V CDR1 and CDR2: SNHLY, FYNNEI.

The V call is TRBV2, the J call TRBJ2-7; the match to TRBD1 covers 7 bases. The material sequenced was blood. The sequence was obtained from a human donor in good health. CDR3 loop: CASSEVRQGALQYF. The CDR3 nucleotides are TGTGCCAGCAGTGAAGTACGACAGGGTGCATTGCAGTACTTC.